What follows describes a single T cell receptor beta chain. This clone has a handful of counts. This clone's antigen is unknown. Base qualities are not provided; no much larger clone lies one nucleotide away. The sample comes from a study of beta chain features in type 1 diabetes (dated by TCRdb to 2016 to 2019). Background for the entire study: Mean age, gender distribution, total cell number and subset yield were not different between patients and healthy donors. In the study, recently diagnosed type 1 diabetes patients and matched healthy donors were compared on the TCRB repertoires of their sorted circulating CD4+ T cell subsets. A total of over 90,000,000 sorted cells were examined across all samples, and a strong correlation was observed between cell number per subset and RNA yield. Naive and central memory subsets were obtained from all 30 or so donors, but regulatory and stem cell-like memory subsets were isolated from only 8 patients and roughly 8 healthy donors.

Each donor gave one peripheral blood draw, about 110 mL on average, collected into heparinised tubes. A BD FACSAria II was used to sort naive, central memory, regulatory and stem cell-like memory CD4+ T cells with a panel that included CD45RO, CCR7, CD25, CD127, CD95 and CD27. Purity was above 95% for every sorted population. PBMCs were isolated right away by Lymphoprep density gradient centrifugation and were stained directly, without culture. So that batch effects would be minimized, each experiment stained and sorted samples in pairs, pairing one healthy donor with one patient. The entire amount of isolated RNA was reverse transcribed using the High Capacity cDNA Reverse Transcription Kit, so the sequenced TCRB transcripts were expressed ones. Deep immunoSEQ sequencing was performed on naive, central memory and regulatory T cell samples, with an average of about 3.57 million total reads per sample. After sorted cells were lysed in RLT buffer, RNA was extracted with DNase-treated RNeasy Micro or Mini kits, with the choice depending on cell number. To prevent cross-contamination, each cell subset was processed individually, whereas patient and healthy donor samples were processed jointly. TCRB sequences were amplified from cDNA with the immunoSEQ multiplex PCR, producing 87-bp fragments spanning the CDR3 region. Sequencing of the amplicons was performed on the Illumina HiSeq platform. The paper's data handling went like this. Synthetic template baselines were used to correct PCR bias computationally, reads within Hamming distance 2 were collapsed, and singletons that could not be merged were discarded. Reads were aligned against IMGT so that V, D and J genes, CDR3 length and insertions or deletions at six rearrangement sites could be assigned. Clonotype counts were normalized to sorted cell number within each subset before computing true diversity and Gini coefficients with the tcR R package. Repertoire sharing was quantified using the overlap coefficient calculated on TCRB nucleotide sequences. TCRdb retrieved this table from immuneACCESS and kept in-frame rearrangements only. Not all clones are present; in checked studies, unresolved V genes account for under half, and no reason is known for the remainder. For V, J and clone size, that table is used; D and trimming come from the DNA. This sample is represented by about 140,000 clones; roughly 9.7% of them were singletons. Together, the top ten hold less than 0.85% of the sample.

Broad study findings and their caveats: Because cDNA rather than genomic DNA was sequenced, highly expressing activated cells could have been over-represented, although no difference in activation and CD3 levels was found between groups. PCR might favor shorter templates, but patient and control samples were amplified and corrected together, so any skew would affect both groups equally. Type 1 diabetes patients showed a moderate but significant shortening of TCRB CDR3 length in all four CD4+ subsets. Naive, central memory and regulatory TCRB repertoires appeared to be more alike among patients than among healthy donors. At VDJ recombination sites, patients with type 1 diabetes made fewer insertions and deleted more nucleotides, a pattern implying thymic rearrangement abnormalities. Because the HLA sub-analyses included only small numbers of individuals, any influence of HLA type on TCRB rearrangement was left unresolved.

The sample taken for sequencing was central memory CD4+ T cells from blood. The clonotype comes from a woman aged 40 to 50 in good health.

The CDR3 has the sequence CATMGQGYSPLHF. The base sequence is TGTGCCACCATGGGACAGGGTTATTCACCCCTCCACTTT. Rearrangement joined TRBV7-9 to TRBJ1-6, with 9 bases aligning to TRBD1. Taken from cysteine to phenylalanine, the CDR3 has 13 residues. Left in the record is the CDR3 DNA by itself, 39 bases read in frame from the first base. Trimming accounts for 10 bases at V and 8 bases at J, while the number of junction bases matched to no gene is 6. CDR1 SEHNR and CDR2 FQNEAQ were looked up in the germline V gene (reference sequence).